The T cell receptor beta chain described here comes from a study of blood T cells in healthy people across ages. This clonotype was recorded a few times. Germline CDR1 SQVTM, CDR2 ANQGSEA. The CDR3 runs to 13 residues. Trimming pared 2 bases from V and 5 bases from J, leaving 12 bases between. Sample-barcoded 5' priming and a J-beta primer mix drove a second PCR of about 6 to 12 cycles. TCRdb itself ran the 5' RACE reads through MiXCR, one entry per CDR3 protein. The sample holds roughly 1 million distinct CDR3 sequences, about 23% seen once. This sample was also put to use in a study of T cells of mothers and their children.

This chain joins TRBV29-1 and TRBJ2-5, with D hard to call. The sequenced material came from blood. The TCR sequence derives from a girl aged 2 to 10 in good health. The CDR3, as DNA: TGCAGCGTTGAAATTCAAGTTTTGGAGACCCAGTACTTC. This sequence encodes CSVEIQVLETQYF.